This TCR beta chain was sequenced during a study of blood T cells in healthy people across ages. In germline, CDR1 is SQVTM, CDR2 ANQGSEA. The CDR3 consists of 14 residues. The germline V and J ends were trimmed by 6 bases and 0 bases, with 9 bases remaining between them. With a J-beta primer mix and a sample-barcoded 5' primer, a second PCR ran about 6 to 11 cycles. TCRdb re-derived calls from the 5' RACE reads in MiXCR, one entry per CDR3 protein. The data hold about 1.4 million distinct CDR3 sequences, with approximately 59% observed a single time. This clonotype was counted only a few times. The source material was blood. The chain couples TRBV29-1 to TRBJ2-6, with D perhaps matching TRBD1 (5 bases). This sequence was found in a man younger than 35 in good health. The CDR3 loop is CSVDSFSGANVLTF. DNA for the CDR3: TGCAGCGTAGACAGCTTCTCTGGGGCCAACGTCCTGACTTTC.